This T cell receptor beta chain was found in a study of blood T cells in healthy people across ages. Through a sample-barcoded 5' primer and a J-beta primer mix, a second PCR was run for about 7 to 12 cycles. Each TCR beta cDNA got a 12-nucleotide random molecular identifier. TCRdb passed the 5' RACE reads through MiXCR, listing each CDR3 protein once. The table shows roughly 560,000 distinct CDR3 sequences, with more than 20% occurring only once. The germline gives CDR1 ENHRY, CDR2 SYGVKD. The CDR3 contains 15 residues. In regard to this clonotype: Its antigen is as yet unknown.

Study-wide findings and caveats: Naive CD4+ cells and diversity were both higher in long-lived donors than in aged donors.

These records were also assigned to another study, of T cells of mothers and their children. As that report states: The authors detected no persistent microchimeric T cell clones.

The source is a boy aged 5-17 years in good health. The chain combines TRBV10-3 with TRBJ2-5, with D perhaps TRBD1 (6 bases). The closer fit of TRBJ2-7 to the DNA end suggests the J call may be wrong. The sample taken for sequencing was blood. CDR3 loop: CAISAPGQSRLEQYF. The CDR3 coding sequence is TGTGCCATCAGTGCGCCGGGACAATCTAGGCTCGAGCAGTACTTC.